This TCR beta chain originates from a study of blood T cell repertoires in COVID-19. Across the whole study: Samples representing acute and convalescent COVID-19 were sourced from the United States, Italy and Spain.

The germline gives CDR1 SGHTA, CDR2 FQGTGA. The CDR3 loop spans 15 amino acids. V was pared by 4 bases and J by 3 bases, with 12 bases between. Assay: immunoSEQ multiplex PCR; the TCRdb copy retains only in-frame clones and omits some. Here the sample spans about 230,000 clones, 84% being singletons. This clone showed up just a few times. The sequenced sample was PBMCs or T cells enriched from blood (not recorded which). The gene calls are TRBV7-3 and TRBJ2-2; possible D gene TRBD1, 6 bases. The receptor was derived from a man aged 55 to 69 who had recovered from COVID-19. CDR3 DNA sequence: TGTGCCAGCAGCTCCGTGACAGGACACACCGGGGAGCTGTTTTTT. As protein: CASSSVTGHTGELFF. Variable domain in full (rest from reference TRBV7-3 and TRBJ2-2): GAGVSQTPSNKVTEKGKYVELRCDPISGHTALYWYRQSLGQGPEFLIYFQGTGAADDSGLPNDRFFAVRPEGSVSTLKIQRTERGDSAVYLCASSSVTGHTGELFFGEGSRLTVL.